This T cell receptor beta chain is drawn from a study of T cells in Graves' hyperthyroidism and ophthalmopathy (dated by TCRdb to between 2017 and 2020). Notes on the research overall: Peripheral blood samples were taken at initial diagnosis, before any treatment was given. TCR V-J signatures able to tell the groups apart were searched for in a discovery cohort of 95 or so patients, of whom 40 to 45 had Graves' ophthalmopathy and around 56 had stable Graves' hyperthyroidism. An independent validation cohort of fewer than 20 hyperthyroidism patients and 17 patients who later progressed to ophthalmopathy tested prospective prediction of ophthalmopathy. The study also compared thyroid tissue and blood T-cell repertoires from more than 5 Graves' hyperthyroidism patients. The 100 discovery patients were divided at random into training and test sets in a 7:3 ratio. According to the paper, TCR Vbeta CDR3 sequencing was carried out on 135 peripheral blood samples, which came from fewer than 50 ophthalmopathy, some 73 hyperthyroidism and roughly 17 progressor patients. Once sampling was done, hyperthyroidism patients were given methimazole at a starting dose of 30 mg daily, whereas ophthalmopathy patients were given high-dose intravenous methylprednisolone. The paper's findings and limits, for the study overall: No statistical method was used to fix the sample size in advance, and group allocation was not hidden from the investigators. In validation, the model predicted progression to ophthalmopathy with 55% to 71% sensitivity and 72% to 85% specificity, a median of about six months before onset. Ophthalmopathy was separated from stable hyperthyroidism by a 13 V-J signature model, with 85% to 90% sensitivity and approximately 81% specificity obtained in cross-validation and 80%/75% obtained in testing. Most expanded thyroid clonotypes (frequency above 0.001) were also detected in blood, a finding suggesting that blood repertoires may reflect thyroid immune responses.

The hyperthyroidism patients were between 18 and 65 years old and newly diagnosed, with a disease duration of less than 2 months. Patients with uncontrolled infections, other autoimmune diseases, pregnancy or lactation were excluded. Clinical symptoms, serum thyroxine and TRAb, thyroid ultrasound, and orbital computed tomography formed the basis for the diagnoses. Blood from progressor patients was collected at the time of first diagnosis with hyperthyroidism, before any ophthalmopathy symptoms had appeared. Ficoll-Paque density gradient centrifugation was used to isolate PBMCs from approximately 11 ml of fresh peripheral blood. Progressor patients were initially diagnosed with Graves' hyperthyroidism and developed ophthalmopathy during follow-up. Total RNA was extracted with Trizol reagent, and quality was checked on an Agilent 2100 Bioanalyzer. There are many counts of this clonotype. The specificity of this receptor is unknown. The record has no base qualities; no much larger clone is one base away.

The TCR beta CDR3 regions were amplified from the RNA transcripts. The TCR CDR3 was subjected to a first round of RT-PCR using the HTBI primer set and the Qiagen OneStep RT-PCR kit. Libraries were constructed in a second round of multiplex PCR, after which size selection and purification were performed. Paired-end sequencing of the libraries was performed with 100 bp reads on an Illumina HiSeq2000. In the authors' own workflow: SOAPnuke was used to process the raw data, removing reads that contained adapters or uncalled bases, had a mean Phred below 15, or lacked an exact match to the constant primer or identifier. COPE v1.2.5 was used to merge high-quality paired reads, and clonotypes were defined as unique nucleotide sequences. Clonotypes were aligned to IMGT TRBV, TRBD and TRBJ reference segments using MiTCR v1.1. The analysis included only V-J combinations with a frequency above 0.0001, which together covered approximately 99% of the repertoires. The TCS score was defined as the ratio of F50 (clonal expansion) to E x V (chaos), calculated using BLOSUM62-based TCRdist between CDR3 peptides within each V-J. Welch's t-statistics and random forest reduced around 550 V-J features to 10 to 15, which were used in a naive Bayes classifier (R e1071). TCRdb cleaned the public reads at Q25 with fastp, built clones with MiXCR and kept in-frame beta chains. Rows are unified per CDR3 protein, each entry keeping the most common DNA and genes. These V and J calls are TCRdb output, not the study's own analysis. The sample contains 250,000 or so distinct CDR3 sequences, 13% to 15% of them found a single time. The ten largest account for about 30% of the sample.

This receptor was identified in a woman aged 45 to 65 with Graves' hyperthyroidism that later progressed to Graves' ophthalmopathy. Sample: blood.

The nucleotide sequence reads as follows: TGCAGTGCTGGGAAACAGGGGGCTGGGTATGGCTACACCTTC. It specifies CSAGKQGAGYGYTF. The V and J segments used are TRBV20-1 and TRBJ1-2; 9 of the junction bases match TRBD1. From the cysteine through the phenylalanine, the CDR3 covers 14 amino acids. Left in the record is the CDR3 DNA by itself, 42 bases read in frame from the first base. The germline V gene encodes CDR1 DFQATT and CDR2 SNEGSKA (reference sequence). The germline V end is reduced by 5 bases and the J end by 5 bases; junction bases left unmatched: 9.